This T cell receptor (beta chain) appears in the sequencing data of a study of T cell responses to AZD1222 COVID-19 vaccine. The assay was immunoSEQ multiplex PCR, and TCRdb's table has in-frame clones only and misses some. The table has some 130,000 clones, roughly nine tenths seen once. Whole-study results and caveats: Among vaccine-associated CD4 TCRs, coverage spanned spike, with dominance at 160-218 and 743-854.

Comments on this clone: Its specificity is not known.

The clonotype originates from an adult in good health. Sample: peripheral blood, taken on day 0 of AZD1222 vaccination.

The CDR3: CASSASGDVRETQYF. The DNA of the CDR3 is TGTGCCAGCAGCGCCTCGGGTGATGTCCGGGAGACCCAGTACTTC. The gene calls are TRBV9 and TRBJ2-5; no clear D gene. Deletions cut 3 bases from V and 5 bases from J, with 17 bases between. This CDR3 region has 15 residues. In germline, CDR1 is SGDLS, CDR2 YYNGEE.